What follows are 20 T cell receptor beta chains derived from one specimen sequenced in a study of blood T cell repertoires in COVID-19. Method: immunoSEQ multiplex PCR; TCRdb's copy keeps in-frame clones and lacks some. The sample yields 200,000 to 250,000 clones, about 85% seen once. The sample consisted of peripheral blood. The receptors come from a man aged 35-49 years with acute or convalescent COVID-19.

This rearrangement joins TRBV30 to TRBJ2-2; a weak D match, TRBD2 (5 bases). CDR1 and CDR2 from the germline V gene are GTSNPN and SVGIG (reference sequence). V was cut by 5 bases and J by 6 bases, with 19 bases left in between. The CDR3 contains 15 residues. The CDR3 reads CAWSDGPLEAGELFF. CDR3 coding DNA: TGTGCCTGGTCCGACGGACCCCTGGAGGCCGGGGAGCTGTTTTTT.

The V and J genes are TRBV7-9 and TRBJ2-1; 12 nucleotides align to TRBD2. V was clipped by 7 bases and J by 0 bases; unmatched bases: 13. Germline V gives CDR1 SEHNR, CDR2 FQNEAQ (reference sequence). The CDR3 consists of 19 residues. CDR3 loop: CASTRLAGDSRSSYNEQFF. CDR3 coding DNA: TGTGCCAGCACCCGACTAGCGGGGGACTCTAGGAGCTCCTACAATGAGCAGTTCTTC.

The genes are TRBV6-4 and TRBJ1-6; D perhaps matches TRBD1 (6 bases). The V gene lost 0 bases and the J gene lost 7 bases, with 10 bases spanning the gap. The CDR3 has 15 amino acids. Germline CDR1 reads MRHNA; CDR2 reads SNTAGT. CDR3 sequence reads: CASSDSAGENSPLHF. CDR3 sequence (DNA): TGTGCCAGCAGTGACTCGGCAGGGGAGAATTCACCCCTCCACTTT.

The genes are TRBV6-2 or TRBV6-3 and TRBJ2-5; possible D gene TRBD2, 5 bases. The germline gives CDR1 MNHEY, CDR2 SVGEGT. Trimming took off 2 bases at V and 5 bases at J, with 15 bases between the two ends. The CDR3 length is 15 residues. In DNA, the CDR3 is TGTGCCAGCAGTTACATCACGGGAATTGGTGAGACCCAGTACTTC. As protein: CASSYITGIGETQYF.

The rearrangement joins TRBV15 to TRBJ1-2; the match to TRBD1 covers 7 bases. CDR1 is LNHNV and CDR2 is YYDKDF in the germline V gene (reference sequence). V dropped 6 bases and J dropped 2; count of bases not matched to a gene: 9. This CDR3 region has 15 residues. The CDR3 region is CATRPDRTKNYGYTF. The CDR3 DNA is TGTGCCACCAGACCGGACAGGACAAAAAACTATGGCTACACCTTC.

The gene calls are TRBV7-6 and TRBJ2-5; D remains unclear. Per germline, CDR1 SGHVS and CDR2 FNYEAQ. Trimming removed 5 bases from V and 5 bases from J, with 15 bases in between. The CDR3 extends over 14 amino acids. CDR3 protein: CASSANTLMETQYF. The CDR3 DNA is TGTGCCAGCAGCGCGAATACACTAATGGAGACCCAGTACTTC. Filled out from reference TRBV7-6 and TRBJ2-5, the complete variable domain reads GAGVSQSPRYKVTKRGQDVALRCDPISGHVSLYWYRQALGQGPEFLTYFNYEAQQDKSGLPNDRFSAERPEGSISTLTIQRTEQRDSAMYRCASSANTLMETQYFGPGTRLLVL.

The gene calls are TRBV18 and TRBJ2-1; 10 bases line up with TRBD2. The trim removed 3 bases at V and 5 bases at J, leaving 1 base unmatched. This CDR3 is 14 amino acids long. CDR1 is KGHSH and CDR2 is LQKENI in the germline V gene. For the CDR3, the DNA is TGTGCCAGCTCACCTACTAGCGGGGACAATGAGCAGTTCTTC. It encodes CASSPTSGDNEQFF.

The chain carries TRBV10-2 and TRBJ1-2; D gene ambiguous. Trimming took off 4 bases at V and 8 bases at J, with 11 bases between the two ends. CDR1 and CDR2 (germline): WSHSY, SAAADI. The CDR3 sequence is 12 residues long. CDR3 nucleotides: TGCGCCAGCAGTGGGGGAGACAAGGGCTACACCTTC. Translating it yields CASSGGDKGYTF.

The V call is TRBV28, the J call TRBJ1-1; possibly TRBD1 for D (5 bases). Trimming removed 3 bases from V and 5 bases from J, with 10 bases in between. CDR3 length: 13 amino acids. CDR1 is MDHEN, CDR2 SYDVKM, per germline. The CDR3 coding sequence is TGTGCCAGCAGTTTCGGTGGGGGGACTGAAGCTTTCTTT. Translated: CASSFGGGTEAFF.

The DNA of the CDR3 is TGTGCCAGCAGCTTAATAAGGGGGTACTACCAAGAGACCCAGTACTTC. It codes for CASSLIRGYYQETQYF. J is TRBJ2-5 and V is TRBV7-2; D is perhaps TRBD1 (6 bases). CDR3 length: 16 amino acids. The V gene's germline CDR1 is SGHTA and CDR2 FQGNSA. Between the trimmed V and J ends, which lost 2 bases and 0 bases, there was a span of 13 bases.

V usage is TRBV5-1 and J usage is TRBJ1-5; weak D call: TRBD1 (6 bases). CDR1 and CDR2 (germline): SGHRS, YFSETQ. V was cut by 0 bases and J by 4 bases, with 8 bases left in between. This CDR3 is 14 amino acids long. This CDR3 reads CASSLGDRNQPQHF. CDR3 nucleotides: TGCGCCAGCAGCTTGGGAGACAGGAATCAGCCCCAGCATTTT. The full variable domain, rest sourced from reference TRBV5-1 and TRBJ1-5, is KAGVTQTPRYLIKTRGQQVTLSCSPISGHRSVSWYQQTPGQGLQFLFEYFSETQRNKGNFPGRFSGRQFSNSRSEMNVSTLELGDSALYLCASSLGDRNQPQHFGDGTRLSIL.

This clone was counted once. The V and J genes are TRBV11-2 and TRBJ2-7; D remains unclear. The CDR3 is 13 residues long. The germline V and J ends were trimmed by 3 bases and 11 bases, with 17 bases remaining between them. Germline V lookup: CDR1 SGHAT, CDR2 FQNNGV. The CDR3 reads CASSFSNQPLEYF. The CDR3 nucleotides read TGTGCCAGCAGCTTTAGCAATCAACCGCTGGAGTACTTC.

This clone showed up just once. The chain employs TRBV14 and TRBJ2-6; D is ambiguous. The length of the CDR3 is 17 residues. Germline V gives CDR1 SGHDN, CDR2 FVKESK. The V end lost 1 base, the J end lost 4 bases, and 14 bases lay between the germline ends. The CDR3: CASSQVFQELGANVLTF. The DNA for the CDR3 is TGTGCCAGCAGCCAAGTTTTTCAGGAATTGGGGGCCAACGTCCTGACTTTC.

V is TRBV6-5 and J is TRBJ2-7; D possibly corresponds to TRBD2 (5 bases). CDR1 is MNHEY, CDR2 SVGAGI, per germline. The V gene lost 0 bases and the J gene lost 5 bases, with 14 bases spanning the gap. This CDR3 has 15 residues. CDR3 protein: CASSYSRASSHEQYF. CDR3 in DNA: TGTGCCAGCAGTTACTCGAGGGCGTCTTCCCACGAGCAGTACTTC.

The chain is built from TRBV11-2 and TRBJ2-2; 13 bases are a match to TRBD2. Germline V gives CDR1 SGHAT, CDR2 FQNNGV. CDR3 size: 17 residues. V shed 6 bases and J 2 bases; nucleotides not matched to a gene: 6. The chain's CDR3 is CASSPLAGGPNTGELFF. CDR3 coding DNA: TGTGCCAGCAGTCCACTAGCGGGGGGGCCTAACACCGGGGAGCTGTTTTTT.

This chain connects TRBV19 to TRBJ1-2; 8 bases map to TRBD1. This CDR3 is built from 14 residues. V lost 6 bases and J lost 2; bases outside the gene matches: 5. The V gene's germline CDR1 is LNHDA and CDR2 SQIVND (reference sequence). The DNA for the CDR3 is TGTGCCAGTAGGAGACAGGGGCGGAACTATGGCTACACCTTC. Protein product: CASRRQGRNYGYTF.

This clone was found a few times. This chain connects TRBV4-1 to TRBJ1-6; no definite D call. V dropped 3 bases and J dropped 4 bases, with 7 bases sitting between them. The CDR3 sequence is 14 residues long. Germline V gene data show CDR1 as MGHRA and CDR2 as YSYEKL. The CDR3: CASSQQQYNSPLHF. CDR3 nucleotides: TGCGCCAGCAGCCAGCAACAGTATAATTCACCCCTCCACTTT.

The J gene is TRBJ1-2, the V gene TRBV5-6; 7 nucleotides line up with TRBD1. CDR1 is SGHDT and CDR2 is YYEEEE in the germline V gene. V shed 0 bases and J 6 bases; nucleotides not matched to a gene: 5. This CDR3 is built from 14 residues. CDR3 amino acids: CASSLEDRVDGYTF. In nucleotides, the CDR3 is TGTGCCAGCAGCTTGGAAGACAGGGTAGATGGCTACACCTTC. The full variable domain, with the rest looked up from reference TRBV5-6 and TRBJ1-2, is DAGVTQSPTHLIKTRGQQVTLRCSPKSGHDTVSWYQQALGQGPQFIFQYYEEEERQRGNFPDRFSGHQFPNYSSELNVNALLLGDSALYLCASSLEDRVDGYTFGSGTRLTVV.

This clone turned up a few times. The DNA of the CDR3 is TGTGCCAGTAGTACTGCCCTCCTCTTGACAGCACAAGCTTTCTTT. Translating it yields CASSTALLLTAQAFF. V gene TRBV19 combines with J gene TRBJ1-1, with D perhaps TRBD1 (5 bases). CDR1 is LNHDA, CDR2 SQIVND, per germline (reference sequence). Trimming stripped 4 bases from V and 9 bases from J, with 21 bases between. This CDR3 has 15 residues. Variable domain in full (rest from reference TRBV19 and TRBJ1-1): DGGITQSPKYLFRKEGQNVTLSCEQNLNHDAMYWYRQDPGQGLRLIYYSQIVNDFQKGDIAEGYSVSREKKESFPLTVTSAQKNPTAFYLCASSTALLLTAQAFFGQGTRLTVV.

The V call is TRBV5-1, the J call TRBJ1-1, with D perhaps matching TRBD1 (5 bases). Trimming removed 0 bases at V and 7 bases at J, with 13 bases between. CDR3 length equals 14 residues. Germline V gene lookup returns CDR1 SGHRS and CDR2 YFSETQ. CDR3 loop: CASSLEGALNEAFF. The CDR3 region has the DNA TGCGCCAGCAGCTTGGAAGGGGCGCTGAATGAAGCTTTCTTT.